The TCR beta chain under discussion was sequenced for a study of blood T cell repertoires in COVID-19. This clone is a singleton in its sample. Other nucleotide sequences from this sample produce the same CDR3. This table comes from immunoSEQ multiplex PCR, and its TCRdb copy is limited to in-frame clones, with some not included. The sample holds about 190,000 clones; 85% to 90% are singletons and the top ten take approximately 23%. This sequence was found in a woman aged 40 to 50 in a cohort exposed to, infected with or recovered from COVID-19 (not recorded which). Sample: PBMCs or T cells enriched from blood (not recorded which).

The CDR3 DNA reads as TGTGCCAGCAGTCCCGGACAGGGGAACACTGAAGCTTTCTTT. It is translated as CASSPGQGNTEAFF. The V call is TRBV27, the J call TRBJ1-1, with TRBD1 matching 8 bases. The CDR3 extends over 14 amino acids. With V trimmed by 5 bases and J by 1 base, 3 bases remained unmatched. Germline CDR1 and CDR2: MNHEY and SMNVEV (reference sequence).